The text below deals with one TCR beta chain. What it recognizes is unknown. The CDR3 loop spans 16 amino acids. The V gene lost 1 base and the J gene lost 0 bases, with 12 bases spanning the gap. Germline-derived CDR1 and CDR2 are SGHAT and FQNNGV. This nonspecific control used anti-CD3/anti-CD28 bead stimulation of CD4+ T cells. CD4+ T cells upregulating both CD40 ligand and CD69 were sorted as responding cells. This was the immunoSEQ version 4 assay in survey mode. Using immunoSEQ multiplex PCR, the repertoire was profiled, and TCRdb retains in-frame clones only, with some absent. The data show 35,000 to 50,000 clones, 70% to 90% seen once. This sample was included in a study of persistence of HIV-infected CD4 T cells.

J is TRBJ1-1 and V is TRBV11-2, with TRBD1 as a possible D gene (6 bases). The source is an adult man with HIV who was CMV-seropositive. Material: CD4+ T cells sorted from PBMCs after roughly 18-hour stimulation, obtained from a patient who received antiretroviral therapy. The CDR3 region has the DNA TGTGCCAGCAGCTTAGGGTTGGCAGGGGTGAACACTGAAGCTTTCTTT. It translates to CASSLGLAGVNTEAFF. Combining the CDR3 with reference TRBV11-2 and TRBJ1-1 gives the whole variable domain EAGVAQSPRYKIIEKRQSVAFWCNPISGHATLYWYQQILGQGPKLLIQFQNNGVVDDSQLPKDRFSAERLKGVDSTLKIQPAKLEDSAVYLCASSLGLAGVNTEAFFGQGTRLTVV.